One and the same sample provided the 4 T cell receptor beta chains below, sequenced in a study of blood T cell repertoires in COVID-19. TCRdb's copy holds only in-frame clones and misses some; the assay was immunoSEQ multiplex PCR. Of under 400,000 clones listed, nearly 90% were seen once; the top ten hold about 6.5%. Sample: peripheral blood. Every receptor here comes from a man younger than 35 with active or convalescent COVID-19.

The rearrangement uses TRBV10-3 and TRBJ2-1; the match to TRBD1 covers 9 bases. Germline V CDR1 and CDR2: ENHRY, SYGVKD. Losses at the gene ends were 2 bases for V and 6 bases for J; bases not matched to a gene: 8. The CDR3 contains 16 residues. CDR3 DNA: TGTGCCATCAGTGAGACGGGACAGGGAGTGGGCAATGAGCAGTTCTTC. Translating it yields CAISETGQGVGNEQFF.

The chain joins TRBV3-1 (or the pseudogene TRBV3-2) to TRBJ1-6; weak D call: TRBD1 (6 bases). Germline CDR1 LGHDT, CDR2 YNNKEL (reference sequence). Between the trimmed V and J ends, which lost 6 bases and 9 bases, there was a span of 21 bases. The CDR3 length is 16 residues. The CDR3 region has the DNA TGTGCCAGCAGGGGAGCCGCGGGGGGCCTCATTTCACCCCTCCACTTT. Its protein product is CASRGAAGGLISPLHF.

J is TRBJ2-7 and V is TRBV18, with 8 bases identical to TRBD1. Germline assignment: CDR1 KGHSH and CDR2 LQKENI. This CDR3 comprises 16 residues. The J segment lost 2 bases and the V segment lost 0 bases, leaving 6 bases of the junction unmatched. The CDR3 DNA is TGTGCCAGCTCACCACCAGACAGGGGTGTTCCCTACGAGCAGTACTTC. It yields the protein CASSPPDRGVPYEQYF.

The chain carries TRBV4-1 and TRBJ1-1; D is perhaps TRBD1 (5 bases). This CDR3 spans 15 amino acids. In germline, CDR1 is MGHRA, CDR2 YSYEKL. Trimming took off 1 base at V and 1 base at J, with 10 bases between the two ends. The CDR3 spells CASSQAGHKNTEAFF. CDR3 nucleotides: TGCGCCAGCAGCCAAGCCGGACACAAGAACACTGAAGCTTTCTTT.